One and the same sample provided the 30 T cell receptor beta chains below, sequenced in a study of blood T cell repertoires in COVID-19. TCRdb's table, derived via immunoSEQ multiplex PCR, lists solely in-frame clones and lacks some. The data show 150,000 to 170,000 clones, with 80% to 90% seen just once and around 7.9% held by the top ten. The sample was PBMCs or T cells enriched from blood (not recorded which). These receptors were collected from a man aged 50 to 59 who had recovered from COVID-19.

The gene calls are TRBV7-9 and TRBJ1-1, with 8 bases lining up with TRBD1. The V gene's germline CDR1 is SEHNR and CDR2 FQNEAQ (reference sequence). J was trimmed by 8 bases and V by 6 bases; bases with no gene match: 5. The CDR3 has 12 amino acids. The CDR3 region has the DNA TGTGCCAGCAGTGTCGGACAGGGAGAAGCTTTCTTT. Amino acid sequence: CASSVGQGEAFF.

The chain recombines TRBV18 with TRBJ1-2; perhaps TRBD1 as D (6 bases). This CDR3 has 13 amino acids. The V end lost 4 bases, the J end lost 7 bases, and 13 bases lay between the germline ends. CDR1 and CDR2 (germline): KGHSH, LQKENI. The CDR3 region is CASSQDSRSGYTF. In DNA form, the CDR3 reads TGTGCCAGCTCACAGGACAGCCGATCTGGCTACACCTTC.

The chain's CDR3 is CASSSVGTGSYEQYF. The CDR3 DNA is TGTGCCAGCAGTAGCGTCGGGACAGGGTCCTACGAGCAGTACTTC. This chain links TRBV27 with TRBJ2-7, with TRBD1 matching over 9 bases. The CDR3 is 15 amino acids. The trim removed 5 bases at V and 1 base at J, leaving 6 bases unmatched. Germline V gives CDR1 MNHEY, CDR2 SMNVEV (reference sequence).

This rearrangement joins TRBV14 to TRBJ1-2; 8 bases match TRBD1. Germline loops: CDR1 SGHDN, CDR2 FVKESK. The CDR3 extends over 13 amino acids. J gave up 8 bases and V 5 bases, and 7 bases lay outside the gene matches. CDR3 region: CASSGQGTGGYTF. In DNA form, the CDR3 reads TGTGCCAGCAGCGGACAGGGCACGGGCGGCTACACCTTC.

The CDR3 coding sequence is TGCGCCAGCAGCCAGGGGCCCGGGACAGGGCTCTACGAGCAGTACTTC. The encoded protein is CASSQGPGTGLYEQYF. The chain couples TRBV4-1 to TRBJ2-7; 9 bases are shared with TRBD1. Per the germline V gene, CDR1 is MGHRA and CDR2 is YSYEKL. V trimming: 3 bases; J trimming: 3 bases; junction bases outside the gene matches: 9. The CDR3 loop spans 16 amino acids.

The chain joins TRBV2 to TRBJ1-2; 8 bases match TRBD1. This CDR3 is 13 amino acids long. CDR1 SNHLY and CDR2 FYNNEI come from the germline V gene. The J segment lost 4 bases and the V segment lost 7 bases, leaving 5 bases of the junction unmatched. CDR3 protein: CASTGTGPYGYTF. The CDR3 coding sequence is TGTGCCAGCACCGGGACAGGACCCTATGGCTACACCTTC.

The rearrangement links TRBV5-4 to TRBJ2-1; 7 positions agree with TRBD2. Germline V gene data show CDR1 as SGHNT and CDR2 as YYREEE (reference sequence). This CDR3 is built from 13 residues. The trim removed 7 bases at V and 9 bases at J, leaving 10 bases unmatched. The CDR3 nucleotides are TGTGCCAGCCAGATATATGGGGGGGGTGAGCAGTTCTTC. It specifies CASQIYGGGEQFF. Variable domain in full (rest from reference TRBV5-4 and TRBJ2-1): ETGVTQSPTHLIKTRGQQVTLRCSSQSGHNTVSWYQQALGQGPQFIFQYYREEENGRGNFPPRFSGLQFPNYSSELNVNALELDDSALYLCASQIYGGGEQFFGPGTRLTVL.

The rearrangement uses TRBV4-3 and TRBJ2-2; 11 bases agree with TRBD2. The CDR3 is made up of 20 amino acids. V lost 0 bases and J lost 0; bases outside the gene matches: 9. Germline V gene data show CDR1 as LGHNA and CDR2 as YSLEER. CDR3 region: CASSQDHGLAGGSNTGELFF. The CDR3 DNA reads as TGCGCCAGCAGCCAAGATCACGGGCTAGCGGGGGGATCGAACACCGGGGAGCTGTTTTTT.

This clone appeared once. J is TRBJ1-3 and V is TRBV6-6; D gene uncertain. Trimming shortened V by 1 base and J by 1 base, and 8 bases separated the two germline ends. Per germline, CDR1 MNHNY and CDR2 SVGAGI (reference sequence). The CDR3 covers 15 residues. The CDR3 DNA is TGTGCCAGCAGTTACTTTATAGTATCTGGAAACACCATATATTTT. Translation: CASSYFIVSGNTIYF.

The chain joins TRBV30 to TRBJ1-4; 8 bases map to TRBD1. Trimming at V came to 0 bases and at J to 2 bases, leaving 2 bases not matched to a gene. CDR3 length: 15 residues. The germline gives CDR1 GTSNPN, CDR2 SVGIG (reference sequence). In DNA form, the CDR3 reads TGTGCCTGGAGTGTACGACAGGGGACTAATGAAAAACTGTTTTTT. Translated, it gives CAWSVRQGTNEKLFF.

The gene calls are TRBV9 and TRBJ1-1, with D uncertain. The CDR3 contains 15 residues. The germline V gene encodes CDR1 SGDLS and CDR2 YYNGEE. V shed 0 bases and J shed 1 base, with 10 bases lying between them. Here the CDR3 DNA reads TGTGCCAGCAGCGTAGGGGGAGACACGAACACTGAAGCTTTCTTT. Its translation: CASSVGGDTNTEAFF.

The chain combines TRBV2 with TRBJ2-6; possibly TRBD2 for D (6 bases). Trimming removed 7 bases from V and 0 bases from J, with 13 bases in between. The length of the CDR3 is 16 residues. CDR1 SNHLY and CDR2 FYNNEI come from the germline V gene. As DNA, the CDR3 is TGTGCCAGCACCAAGGAGGGGAACTCTGGGGCCAACGTCCTGACTTTC. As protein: CASTKEGNSGANVLTF.

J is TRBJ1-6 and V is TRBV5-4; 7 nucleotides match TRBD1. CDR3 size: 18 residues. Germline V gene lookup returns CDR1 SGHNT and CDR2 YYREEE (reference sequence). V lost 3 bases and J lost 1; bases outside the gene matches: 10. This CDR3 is CASSYETGSRSYNSPLHF. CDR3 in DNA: TGTGCCAGCAGCTACGAGACAGGGAGTAGGTCCTATAATTCACCCCTCCACTTT.

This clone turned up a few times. The CDR3 nucleotides read TGTGCCAGCAGGCCACAGGTGAAAGAGACCCAGTACTTC. It translates to CASRPQVKETQYF. The J gene is TRBJ2-5, the V gene TRBV2; D perhaps matches TRBD1 (5 bases). The CDR3 is made up of 13 amino acids. Trimming shortened V by 6 bases and J by 3 bases, and 11 bases separated the two germline ends. In germline, CDR1 is SNHLY, CDR2 FYNNEI. Full variable domain (remainder filled in from reference TRBV2 and TRBJ2-5): EPEVTQTPSHQVTQMGQEVILRCVPISNHLYFYWYRQILGQKVEFLVSFYNNEISEKSEIFDDQFSVERPDGSNFTLKIRSTKLEDSAMYFCASRPQVKETQYFGPGTRLLVL.

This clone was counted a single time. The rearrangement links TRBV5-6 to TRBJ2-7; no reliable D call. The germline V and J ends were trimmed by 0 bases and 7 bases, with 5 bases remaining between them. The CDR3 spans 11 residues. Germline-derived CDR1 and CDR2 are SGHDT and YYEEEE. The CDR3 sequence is CASSLAGEQYF. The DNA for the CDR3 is TGTGCCAGCAGCTTGGCCGGGGAGCAGTACTTC. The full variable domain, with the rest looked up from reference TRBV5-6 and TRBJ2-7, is DAGVTQSPTHLIKTRGQQVTLRCSPKSGHDTVSWYQQALGQGPQFIFQYYEEEERQRGNFPDRFSGHQFPNYSSELNVNALLLGDSALYLCASSLAGEQYFGPGTRLTVT.

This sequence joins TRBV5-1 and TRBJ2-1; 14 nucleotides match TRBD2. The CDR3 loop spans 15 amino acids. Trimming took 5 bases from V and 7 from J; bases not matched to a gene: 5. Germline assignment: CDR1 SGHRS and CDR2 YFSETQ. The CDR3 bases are TGCGCCAGCAGATCCGGGACTAGCGGGGGAAATGAGCAGTTCTTC. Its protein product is CASRSGTSGGNEQFF.

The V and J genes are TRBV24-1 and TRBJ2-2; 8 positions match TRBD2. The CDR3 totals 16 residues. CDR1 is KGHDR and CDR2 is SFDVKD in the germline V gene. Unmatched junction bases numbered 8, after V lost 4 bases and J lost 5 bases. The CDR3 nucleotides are TGTGCCACCAGTGACACCGGGACTAGTAGGACCGGGGAGCTGTTTTTT. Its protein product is CATSDTGTSRTGELFF.

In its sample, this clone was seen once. The chain's CDR3 is CASSLQGSGELFF. The CDR3 DNA follows: TGTGCCAGCAGCTTACAGGGTTCTGGGGAGCTGTTTTTT. The chain joins TRBV5-4 to TRBJ2-2; the D gene is possibly TRBD1 (6 bases). This CDR3 has 13 amino acids. CDR1 is SGHNT, CDR2 YYREEE, per germline (reference sequence). V was cut by 2 bases and J by 8 bases, with 10 bases left in between.

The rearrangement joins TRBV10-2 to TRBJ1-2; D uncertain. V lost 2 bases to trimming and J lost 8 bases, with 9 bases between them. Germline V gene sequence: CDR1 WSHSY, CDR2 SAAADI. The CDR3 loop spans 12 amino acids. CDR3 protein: CASSEVWAGYTF. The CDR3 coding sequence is TGCGCCAGCAGTGAGGTTTGGGCAGGCTACACCTTC.

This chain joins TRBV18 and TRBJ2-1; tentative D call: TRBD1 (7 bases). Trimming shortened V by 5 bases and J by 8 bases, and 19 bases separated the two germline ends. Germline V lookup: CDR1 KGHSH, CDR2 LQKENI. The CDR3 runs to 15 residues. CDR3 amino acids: CASSSTGRREYEQFF. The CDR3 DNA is TGTGCCAGCTCATCGACAGGGAGGCGGGAATATGAGCAGTTCTTC.

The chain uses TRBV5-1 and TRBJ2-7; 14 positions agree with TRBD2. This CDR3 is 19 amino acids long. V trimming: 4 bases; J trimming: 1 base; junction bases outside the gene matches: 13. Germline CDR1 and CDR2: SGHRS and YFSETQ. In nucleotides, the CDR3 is TGCGCCAGCAGCGTTACCGGGACAGGGACTAGCGGGGGATCCTACGAGCAGTACTTC. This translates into CASSVTGTGTSGGSYEQYF.

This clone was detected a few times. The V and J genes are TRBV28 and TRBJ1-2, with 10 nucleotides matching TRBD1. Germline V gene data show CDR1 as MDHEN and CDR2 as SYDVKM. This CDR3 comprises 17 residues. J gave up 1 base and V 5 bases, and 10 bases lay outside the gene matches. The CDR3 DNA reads TGTGCCAGCAGTGACCGGACAGGGGGATGGAGTAACTATGGCTACACCTTC. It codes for CASSDRTGGWSNYGYTF.

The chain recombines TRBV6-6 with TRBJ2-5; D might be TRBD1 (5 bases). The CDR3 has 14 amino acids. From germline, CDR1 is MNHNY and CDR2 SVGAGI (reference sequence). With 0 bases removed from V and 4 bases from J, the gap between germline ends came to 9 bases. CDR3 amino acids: CASSYSNGAETQYF. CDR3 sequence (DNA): TGTGCCAGCAGTTACTCGAATGGGGCAGAGACCCAGTACTTC.

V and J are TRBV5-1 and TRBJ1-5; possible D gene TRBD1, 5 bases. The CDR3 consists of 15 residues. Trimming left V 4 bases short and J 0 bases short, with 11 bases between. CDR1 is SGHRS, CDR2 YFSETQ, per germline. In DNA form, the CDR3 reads TGCGCCAGCAGCGTCGGGACTAATAGCAATCAGCCCCAGCATTTT. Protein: CASSVGTNSNQPQHF.

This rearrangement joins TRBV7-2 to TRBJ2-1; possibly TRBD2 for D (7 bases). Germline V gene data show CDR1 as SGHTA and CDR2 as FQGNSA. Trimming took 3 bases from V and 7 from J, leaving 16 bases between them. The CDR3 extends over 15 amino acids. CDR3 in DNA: TGTGCCAGCAGCTTCTCGGGGGGCTGGGAGAATGAGCAGTTCTTC. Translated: CASSFSGGWENEQFF.

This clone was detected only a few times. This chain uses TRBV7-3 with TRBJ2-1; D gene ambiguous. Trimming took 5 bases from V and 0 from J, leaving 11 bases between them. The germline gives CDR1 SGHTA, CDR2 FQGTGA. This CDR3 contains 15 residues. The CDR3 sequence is CASSPETSSYNEQFF. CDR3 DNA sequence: TGTGCCAGCAGCCCGGAGACCAGCTCCTACAATGAGCAGTTCTTC. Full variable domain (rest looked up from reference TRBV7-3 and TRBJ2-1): GAGVSQTPSNKVTEKGKYVELRCDPISGHTALYWYRQSLGQGPEFLIYFQGTGAADDSGLPNDRFFAVRPEGSVSTLKIQRTERGDSAVYLCASSPETSSYNEQFFGPGTRLTVL.

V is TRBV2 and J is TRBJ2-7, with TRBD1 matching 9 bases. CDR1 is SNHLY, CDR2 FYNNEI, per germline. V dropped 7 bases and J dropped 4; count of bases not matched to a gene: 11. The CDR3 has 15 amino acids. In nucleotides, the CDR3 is TGTGCCAGCACCAACCCGGGACAGGGTCAGTACGAGCAGTACTTC. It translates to CASTNPGQGQYEQYF.

CDR3 in DNA: TGCGCCAGCAGCTTGTTAGGGGCCACCTACGAGCAGTACTTC. This codes for CASSLLGATYEQYF. The genes are TRBV5-1 and TRBJ2-7; D is possibly TRBD1 (5 bases). The germline V and J ends were trimmed by 1 base and 2 bases, with 10 bases remaining between them. CDR1 is SGHRS, CDR2 YFSETQ, per germline. The CDR3 runs 14 residues.

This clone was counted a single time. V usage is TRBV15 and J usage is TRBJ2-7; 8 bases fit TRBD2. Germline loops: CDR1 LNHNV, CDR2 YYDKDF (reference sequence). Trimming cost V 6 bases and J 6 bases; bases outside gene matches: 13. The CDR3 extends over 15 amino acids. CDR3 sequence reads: CATSVGGTRRLEQYF. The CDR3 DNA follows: TGTGCCACCAGTGTCGGAGGGACTAGGCGTCTCGAGCAGTACTTC.

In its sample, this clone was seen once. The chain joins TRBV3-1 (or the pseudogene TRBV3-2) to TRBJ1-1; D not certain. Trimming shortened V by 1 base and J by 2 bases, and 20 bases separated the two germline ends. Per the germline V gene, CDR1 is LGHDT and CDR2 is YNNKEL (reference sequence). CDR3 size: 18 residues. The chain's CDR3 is CASSQGRARVILNTEAFF. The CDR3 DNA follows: TGTGCCAGCAGCCAAGGTAGAGCCCGGGTGATCCTAAACACTGAAGCTTTCTTT.